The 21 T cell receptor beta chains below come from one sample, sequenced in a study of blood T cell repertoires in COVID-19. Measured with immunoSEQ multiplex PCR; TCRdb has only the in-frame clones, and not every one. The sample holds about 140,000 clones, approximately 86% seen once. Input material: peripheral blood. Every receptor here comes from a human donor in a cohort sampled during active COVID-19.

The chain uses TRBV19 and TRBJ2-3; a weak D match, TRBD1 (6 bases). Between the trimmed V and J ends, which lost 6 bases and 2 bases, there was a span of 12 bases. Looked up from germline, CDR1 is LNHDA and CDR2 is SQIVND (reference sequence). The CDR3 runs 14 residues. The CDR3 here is CASRHRAITDTQYF. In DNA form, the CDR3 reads TGTGCCAGTAGGCACAGGGCTATCACAGATACGCAGTATTTT. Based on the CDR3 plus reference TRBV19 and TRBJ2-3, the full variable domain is DGGITQSPKYLFRKEGQNVTLSCEQNLNHDAMYWYRQDPGQGLRLIYYSQIVNDFQKGDIAEGYSVSREKKESFPLTVTSAQKNPTAFYLCASRHRAITDTQYFGPGTRLTVL.

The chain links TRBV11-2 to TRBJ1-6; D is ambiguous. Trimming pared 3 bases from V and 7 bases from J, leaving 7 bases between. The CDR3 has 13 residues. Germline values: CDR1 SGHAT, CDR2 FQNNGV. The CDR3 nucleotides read TGTGCCAGCAGCTTTCTAGAGAATTCACCCCTCCACTTT. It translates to CASSFLENSPLHF.

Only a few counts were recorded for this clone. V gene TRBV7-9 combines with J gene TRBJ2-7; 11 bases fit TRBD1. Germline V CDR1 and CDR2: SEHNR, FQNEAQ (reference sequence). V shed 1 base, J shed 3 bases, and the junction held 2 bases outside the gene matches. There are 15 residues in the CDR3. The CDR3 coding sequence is TGTGCCAGCAGCTTAGAGGGACAGGGGGTCTACGAGCAGTACTTC. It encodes CASSLEGQGVYEQYF.

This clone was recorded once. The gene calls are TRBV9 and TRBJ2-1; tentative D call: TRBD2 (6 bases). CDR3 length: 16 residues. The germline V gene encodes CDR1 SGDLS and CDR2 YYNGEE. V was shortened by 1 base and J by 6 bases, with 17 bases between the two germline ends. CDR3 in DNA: TGTGCCAGCAGCGTACTCCCCGCGGGAAAGGGCAATGAGCAGTTCTTC. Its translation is CASSVLPAGKGNEQFF.

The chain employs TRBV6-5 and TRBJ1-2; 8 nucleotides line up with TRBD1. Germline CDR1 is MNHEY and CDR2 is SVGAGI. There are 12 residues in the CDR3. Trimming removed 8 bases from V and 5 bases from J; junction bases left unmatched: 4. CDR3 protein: CASGGQGYGYTF. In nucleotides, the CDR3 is TGTGCCAGCGGCGGACAGGGATATGGCTACACCTTC.

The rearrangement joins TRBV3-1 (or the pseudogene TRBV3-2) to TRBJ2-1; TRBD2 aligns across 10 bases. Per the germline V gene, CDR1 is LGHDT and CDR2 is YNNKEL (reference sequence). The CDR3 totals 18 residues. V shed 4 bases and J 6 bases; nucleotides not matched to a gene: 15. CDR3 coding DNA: TGTGCCAGCAGCCCGCCCCGGGTTCTAGCGGGAGAACTCAATGAGCAGTTCTTC. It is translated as CASSPPRVLAGELNEQFF.

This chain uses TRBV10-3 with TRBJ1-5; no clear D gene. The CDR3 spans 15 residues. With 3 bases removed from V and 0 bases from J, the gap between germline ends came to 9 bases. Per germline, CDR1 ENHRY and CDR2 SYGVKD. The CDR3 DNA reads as TGTGCCATCAGTGATTCCTATTATAGCAATCAGCCCCAGCATTTT. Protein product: CAISDSYYSNQPQHF.

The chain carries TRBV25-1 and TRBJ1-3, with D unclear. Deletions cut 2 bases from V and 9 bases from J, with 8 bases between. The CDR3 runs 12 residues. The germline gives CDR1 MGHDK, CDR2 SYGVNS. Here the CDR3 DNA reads TGTGCCAGCAGTGAAGGAGACTTCACCATATATTTT. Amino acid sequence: CASSEGDFTIYF.

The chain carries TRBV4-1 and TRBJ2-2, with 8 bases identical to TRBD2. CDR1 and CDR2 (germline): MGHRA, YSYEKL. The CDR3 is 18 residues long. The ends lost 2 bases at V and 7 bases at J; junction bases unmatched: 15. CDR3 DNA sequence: TGCGCCAGCAGCCAAAACGACAGGTCCGGGAGGGCCGGCGGGGAGCTGTTTTTT. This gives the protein CASSQNDRSGRAGGELFF.

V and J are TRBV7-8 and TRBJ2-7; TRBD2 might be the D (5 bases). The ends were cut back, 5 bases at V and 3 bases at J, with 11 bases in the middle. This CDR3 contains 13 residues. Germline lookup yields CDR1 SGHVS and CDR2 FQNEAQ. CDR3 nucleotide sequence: TGTGCCAGCAGCCCTCGGACTGGCTACGAGCAGTACTTC. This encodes CASSPRTGYEQYF.

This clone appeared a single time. The CDR3 sequence: CASSLAEGVAEAFF. Written as DNA, the CDR3 is TGTGCCAGCAGCTTAGCAGAAGGGGTTGCTGAAGCTTTCTTT. The chain links TRBV7-9 to TRBJ1-1; perhaps TRBD1 as D (5 bases). The V gene's germline CDR1 is SEHNR and CDR2 FQNEAQ (reference sequence). This CDR3 has 14 amino acids. The V gene lost 0 bases and the J gene lost 6 bases, with 11 bases spanning the gap.

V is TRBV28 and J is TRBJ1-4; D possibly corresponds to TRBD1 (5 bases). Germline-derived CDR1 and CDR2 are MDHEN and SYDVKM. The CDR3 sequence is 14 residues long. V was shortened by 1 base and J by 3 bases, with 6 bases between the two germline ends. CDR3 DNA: TGTGCCAGCAGTTTATTGACAGCTAATGAAAAACTGTTTTTT. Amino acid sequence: CASSLLTANEKLFF.

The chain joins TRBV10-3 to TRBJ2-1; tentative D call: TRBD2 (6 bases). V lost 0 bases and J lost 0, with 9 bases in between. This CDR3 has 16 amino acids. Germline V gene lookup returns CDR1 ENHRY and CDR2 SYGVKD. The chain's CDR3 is CAISESTGSSYNEQFF. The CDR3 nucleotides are TGTGCCATCAGTGAGTCGACCGGGAGCTCCTACAATGAGCAGTTCTTC.

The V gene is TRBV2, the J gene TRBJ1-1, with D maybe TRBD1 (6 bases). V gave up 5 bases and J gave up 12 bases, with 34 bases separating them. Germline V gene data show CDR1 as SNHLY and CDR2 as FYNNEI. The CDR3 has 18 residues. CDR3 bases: TGTGCCAGCAGTCGCTCCGGGACAACACTAGGTACTAGGGGCATGACTTTCTTT. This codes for CASSRSGTTLGTRGMTFF.

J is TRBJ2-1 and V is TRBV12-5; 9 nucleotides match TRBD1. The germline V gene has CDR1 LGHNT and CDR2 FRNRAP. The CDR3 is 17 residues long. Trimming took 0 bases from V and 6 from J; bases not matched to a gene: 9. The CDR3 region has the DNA TGTGCTAGTGGTTTGGTAGTATCTCGGGACAGGGTCAATGAGCAGTTCTTC. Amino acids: CASGLVVSRDRVNEQFF. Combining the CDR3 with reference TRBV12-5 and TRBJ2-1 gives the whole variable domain DARVTQTPRHKVTEMGQEVTMRCQPILGHNTVFWYRQTMMQGLELLAYFRNRAPLDDSGMPKDRFSAEMPDATLATLKIQPSEPRDSAVYFCASGLVVSRDRVNEQFFGPGTRLTVL.

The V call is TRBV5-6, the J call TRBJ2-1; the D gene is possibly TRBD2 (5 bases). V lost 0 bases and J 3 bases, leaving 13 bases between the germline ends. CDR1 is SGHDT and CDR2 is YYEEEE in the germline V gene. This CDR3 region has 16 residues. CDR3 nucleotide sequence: TGTGCCAGCAGCTTGGGGGAATACAGCGGCTACAATGAGCAGTTCTTC. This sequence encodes CASSLGEYSGYNEQFF.

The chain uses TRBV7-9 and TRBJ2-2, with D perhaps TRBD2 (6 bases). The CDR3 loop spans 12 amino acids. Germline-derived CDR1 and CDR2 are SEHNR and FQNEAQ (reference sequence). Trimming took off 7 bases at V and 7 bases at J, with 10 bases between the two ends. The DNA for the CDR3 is TGTGCCAGCAACCTTAGCGGCGGGGAGCTGTTTTTT. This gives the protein CASNLSGGELFF.

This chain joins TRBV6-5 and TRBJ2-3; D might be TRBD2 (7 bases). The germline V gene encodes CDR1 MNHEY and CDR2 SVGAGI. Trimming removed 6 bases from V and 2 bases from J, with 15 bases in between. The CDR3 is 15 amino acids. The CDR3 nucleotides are TGTGCCAGCAGCGTTGGGCGGGGGCCCACAGATACGCAGTATTTT. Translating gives CASSVGRGPTDTQYF.

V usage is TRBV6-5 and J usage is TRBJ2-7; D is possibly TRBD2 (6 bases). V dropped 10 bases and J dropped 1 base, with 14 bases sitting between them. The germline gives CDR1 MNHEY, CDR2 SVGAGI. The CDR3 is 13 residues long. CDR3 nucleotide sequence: TGTGCCATCACGGGACTCTTATCCTACGAGCAGTACTTC. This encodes CAITGLLSYEQYF.

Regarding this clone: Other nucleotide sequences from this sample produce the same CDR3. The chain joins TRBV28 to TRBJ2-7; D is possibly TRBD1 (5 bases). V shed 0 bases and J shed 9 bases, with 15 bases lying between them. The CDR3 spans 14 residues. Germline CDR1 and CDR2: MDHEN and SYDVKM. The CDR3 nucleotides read TGTGCCAGCAGTTTATGGGGCAGGGCCTCGACGCAGTACTTC. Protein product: CASSLWGRASTQYF.

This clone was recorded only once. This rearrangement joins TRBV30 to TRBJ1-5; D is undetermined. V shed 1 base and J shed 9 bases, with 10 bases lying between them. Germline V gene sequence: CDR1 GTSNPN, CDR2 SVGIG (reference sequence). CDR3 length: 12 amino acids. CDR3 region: CAWSANSRPQHF. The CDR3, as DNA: TGTGCCTGGAGTGCAAATTCGAGGCCCCAGCATTTT.